This T cell receptor (beta chain) emerged from a study of T cell responses to AZD1222 COVID-19 vaccine. The study pooled second doses at about 4 or about 12 weeks. The CDR3 runs to 13 residues. From germline, CDR1 is SGHDT and CDR2 YYEEEE. With V trimmed by 5 bases and J by 1 base, 2 bases remained unmatched. Produced via immunoSEQ multiplex PCR; TCRdb's table is partial and in-frame only. The data hold about 150,000 clones, with 85% to 90% observed a single time. The material sequenced was peripheral blood, taken 28 days after the second AZD1222 dose. The chain joins TRBV5-6 to TRBJ1-1; 7 nucleotides align to TRBD1. This clonotype originated in an adult who received the AZD1222 COVID-19 vaccine. The CDR3 nucleotides are TGTGCCAGCAGGAGACAGGGGAACACTGAAGCTTTCTTT. Its protein product is CASRRQGNTEAFF. The full variable domain, rest sourced from reference TRBV5-6 and TRBJ1-1, is DAGVTQSPTHLIKTRGQQVTLRCSPKSGHDTVSWYQQALGQGPQFIFQYYEEEERQRGNFPDRFSGHQFPNYSSELNVNALLLGDSALYLCASRRQGNTEAFFGQGTRLTVV.